The 21 T cell receptor beta chains below were found in one sample sequenced in a study of blood T cell repertoires in COVID-19. Sequencing used immunoSEQ multiplex PCR; TCRdb keeps in-frame clones, though not all of them. The sample has 80,000 to 95,000 clones, approximately 81% seen once. Sequences were obtained from peripheral blood. Receptors originate from an elderly man with acute or convalescent COVID-19.

V and J are TRBV30 and TRBJ1-3; no reliable D call. Germline V CDR1 and CDR2: GTSNPN, SVGIG (reference sequence). The V end lost 2 bases, the J end lost 4 bases, and 15 bases lay between the germline ends. The length of the CDR3 is 15 residues. CDR3 protein: CAWSPTLGIGNTIYF. The CDR3 region has the DNA TGTGCCTGGAGTCCGACTCTCGGAATAGGAAACACCATATATTTT.

This rearrangement joins TRBV29-1 to TRBJ2-3, with TRBD2 matching over 9 bases. The J segment lost 2 bases and the V segment lost 7 bases, leaving 4 bases of the junction unmatched. CDR3 length: 13 residues. In germline, CDR1 is SQVTM, CDR2 ANQGSEA. The DNA for the CDR3 is TGCAGCGGAGGACTAGCGAACACAGATACGCAGTATTTT. Translated, it gives CSGGLANTDTQYF.

The CDR3 bases are TGTGCCATCAGTGACGGCGGGGTGGGAATATTGTCCGGGGAGCTGTTTTTT. This encodes CAISDGGVGILSGELFF. This chain uses TRBV10-3 with TRBJ2-2; a weak D match, TRBD2 (6 bases). The CDR3 runs to 17 residues. V was pared by 3 bases and J by 6 bases, with 20 bases between. Germline assignment: CDR1 ENHRY and CDR2 SYGVKD.

This clone was picked up a small number of times. J is TRBJ2-3 and V is TRBV27; the match to TRBD1 covers 8 bases. With V trimmed by 5 bases and J by 4 bases, 8 bases remained unmatched. This CDR3 region has 15 residues. Germline V CDR1 and CDR2: MNHEY, SMNVEV (reference sequence). The CDR3 spells CASSSRQGRSDTQYF. Here the CDR3 DNA reads TGTGCCAGCAGTAGTCGACAGGGGCGCTCAGATACGCAGTATTTT.

This chain links TRBV5-1 with TRBJ2-7; TRBD1 aligns across 8 bases. The trim removed 4 bases at V and 3 bases at J, leaving 12 bases unmatched. The germline V gene has CDR1 SGHRS and CDR2 YFSETQ. There are 16 residues in the CDR3. The DNA of the CDR3 is TGCGCCAGCAGCGTCCTTAAGGGAGGACAGGGCTACGAGCAGTACTTC. Encoded protein: CASSVLKGGQGYEQYF.

The rearrangement links TRBV5-8 to TRBJ1-4, with 8 bases that match TRBD1. With V trimmed by 2 bases and J by 5 bases, 2 bases remained unmatched. Germline assignment: CDR1 SGHTS and CDR2 YDEGEE. The CDR3 is made up of 14 amino acids. CDR3 sequence: CASSFRGLNEKLFF. The CDR3 bases are TGTGCCAGCAGCTTCAGGGGGCTAAATGAAAAACTGTTTTTT. Full variable domain (rest looked up from reference TRBV5-8 and TRBJ1-4): EAGVTQSPTHLIKTRGQQATLRCSPISGHTSVYWYQQALGLGLQFLLWYDEGEERNRGNFPPRFSGRQFPNYSSELNVNALELEDSALYLCASSFRGLNEKLFFGSGTQLSVL.

This rearrangement joins TRBV5-1 to TRBJ2-1, with 8 bases that match TRBD2. V shed 2 bases, J shed 3 bases, and the junction held 4 bases outside the gene matches. This CDR3 region has 15 residues. Germline V gene data show CDR1 as SGHRS and CDR2 as YFSETQ. The CDR3 DNA sequence: TGCGCCAGCAGCTTAAGCGGGAGTATCTACAATGAGCAGTTCTTC. Translation gives CASSLSGSIYNEQFF.

The chain carries TRBV12-3 or TRBV12-4 and TRBJ1-2, with unresolved D. V lost 1 base and J lost 2, with 5 bases in between. There are 13 residues in the CDR3. The CDR3 nucleotides read TGTGCCAGCAGTTTAGGAGTAAACTATGGCTACACCTTC. This translates into CASSLGVNYGYTF.

This clone has only one observation. CDR3 DNA sequence: TGTGCCAGCAGGACAGGGGGCTTAAATGAGCAGTTCTTC. Encoded protein: CASRTGGLNEQFF. The V and J genes are TRBV6-5 and TRBJ2-1, with 10 positions matching TRBD1. The CDR3 consists of 13 residues. CDR1 MNHEY and CDR2 SVGAGI come from the germline V gene. The V and J ends lost 6 bases and 7 bases, in that order; junction bases with no gene match: 3.

This chain uses TRBV19 with TRBJ1-6; 8 bases fit TRBD1. Unmatched junction bases numbered 4, after V lost 7 bases and J lost 2 bases. Germline CDR1 and CDR2: LNHDA and SQIVND (reference sequence). The CDR3 is made up of 15 amino acids. The CDR3 reads CASTQGQAYNSPLHF. The CDR3 bases are TGTGCCAGTACCCAGGGACAGGCCTATAATTCACCCCTCCACTTT.

This chain joins TRBV5-1 and TRBJ2-3, with 9 bases that match TRBD2. The ends lost 4 bases at V and 0 bases at J; junction bases unmatched: 6. Germline loops: CDR1 SGHRS, CDR2 YFSETQ. The CDR3 has 16 amino acids. The CDR3 coding sequence is TGCGCCAGCAGCGTACCTAGCGGGGCTAGCACAGATACGCAGTATTTT. Translation: CASSVPSGASTDTQYF.

The rearrangement links TRBV18 to TRBJ1-1; D ambiguous. The CDR3 has 13 residues. Deletions cut 6 bases from V and 4 bases from J, with 12 bases between. The germline V gene encodes CDR1 KGHSH and CDR2 LQKENI. For the CDR3, the DNA is TGTGCCAGCTCCCTCACGGGATCCACTGAAGCTTTCTTT. This codes for CASSLTGSTEAFF.

This clone was seen a handful of times. The genes are TRBV19 and TRBJ1-2, with TRBD1 identical over 9 bases. CDR3 length: 14 residues. Germline V lookup: CDR1 LNHDA, CDR2 SQIVND (reference sequence). V lost 6 bases, J lost 0 bases, and 2 bases stayed unmatched. CDR3 DNA: TGTGCCAGTAGGGGACAGGGCGCTAACTATGGCTACACCTTC. Its protein is CASRGQGANYGYTF.

V is TRBV6-1 and J is TRBJ2-1; possible D gene TRBD1, 6 bases. CDR3 length: 17 residues. The germline V gene has CDR1 MNHNS and CDR2 SASEGT. Trimming removed 4 bases from V and 0 bases from J, with 16 bases in between. Here the CDR3 DNA reads TGTGCCAGCAGTGCGAACGGACAGCTTATCTCCTACAATGAGCAGTTCTTC. It translates to CASSANGQLISYNEQFF.

The chain links TRBV11-2 to TRBJ1-2; the match to TRBD1 covers 10 bases. CDR1 SGHAT and CDR2 FQNNGV come from the germline V gene. Trimming removed 1 base from V and 7 bases from J; junction bases left unmatched: 6. The CDR3 has 15 amino acids. CDR3 loop: CASSLGTGGNGGYTF. The CDR3 region has the DNA TGTGCCAGCAGCTTAGGGACAGGGGGGAACGGTGGCTACACCTTC.

The chain carries TRBV6-4 and TRBJ1-1; no firm D call. CDR3 length equals 12 residues. Germline lookup yields CDR1 MRHNA and CDR2 SNTAGT. Trimming stripped 11 bases from V and 1 base from J, with 11 bases between. CDR3 bases: TGTGCCGGGTCGACTGGGAACACTGAAGCTTTCTTT. Its protein is CAGSTGNTEAFF.

The V and J genes are TRBV5-4 and TRBJ1-1; 7 bases fit TRBD1. This CDR3 region has 12 residues. Per the germline V gene, CDR1 is SGHNT and CDR2 is YYREEE (reference sequence). V lost 6 bases to trimming and J lost 8 bases; unmatched junction nucleotides: 7. The CDR3 DNA is TGTGCCAGCAAAGACGTGGACAGGGAAGCTTTCTTT. Translating it yields CASKDVDREAFF.

The chain combines TRBV5-6 with TRBJ1-4; D is uncertain. Trimming shortened V by 2 bases and J by 2 bases, and 7 bases separated the two germline ends. The CDR3 consists of 14 residues. CDR1 is SGHDT, CDR2 YYEEEE, per germline. DNA for the CDR3: TGTGCCAGCAGCTTAAGAGGGACTAATGAAAAACTGTTTTTT. Its protein product is CASSLRGTNEKLFF.

The genes are TRBV3-1 (or the pseudogene TRBV3-2) and TRBJ2-1; tentative D call: TRBD1 (6 bases). The germline CDR1 and CDR2 sequences are LGHDT and YNNKEL (reference sequence). The length of the CDR3 is 18 residues. V was clipped by 4 bases and J by 0 bases, with 19 bases between them. The CDR3 coding sequence is TGTGCCAGCAGCCCGACAGGCGAACGGCTGAGCTCCTACAATGAGCAGTTCTTC. Protein sequence: CASSPTGERLSSYNEQFF.

This chain links TRBV14 with TRBJ2-5, with TRBD1 as a possible D gene (5 bases). Per the germline V gene, CDR1 is SGHDN and CDR2 is FVKESK. V lost 1 base and J 5 bases, leaving 20 bases between the germline ends. This CDR3 is built from 17 residues. CDR3 nucleotides: TGTGCCAGCAGCCAAGTTTATGGGGCGCTCCGAGAGGAGACCCAGTACTTC. It codes for CASSQVYGALREETQYF.

The chain recombines TRBV10-3 with TRBJ1-2; D possibly corresponds to TRBD1 (6 bases). This CDR3 region has 13 residues. V was shortened by 10 bases and J by 0 bases, with 12 bases between the two germline ends. Germline CDR1 and CDR2: ENHRY and SYGVKD. CDR3 region: CATRQDSNYGYTF. The CDR3 region has the DNA TGTGCCACCCGACAGGATTCTAACTATGGCTACACCTTC.